This TCR beta chain was profiled in a study of identical twins (dated by TCRdb to 2016 to 2017). About the full investigation: TCR alpha and beta repertoires from monozygotic twins, unrelated adults of various ages and cord blood were deep-sequenced to test whether fetal clonotypes persist. Replicate twin experiments were performed at different times using different library preparation protocols to rule out contamination.

Broad study findings and their caveats: Invariant T cells such as MAIT and iNKT could partly confound zero-insertion analyses, although diverse VJ usage argued against such confounding for most clonotypes. Conclusions relied on cross-sectional statistical analysis, since the same donors could not be followed over many years. Fewer insertions were carried by abundant cord blood beta clonotypes, a similar but weaker trend appeared in young adult naive repertoires, and no such trend appeared in memory repertoires. A weaker excess of twin sharing was found in beta out-of-frame sequences because the signal-to-noise ratio was lowered by fewer shared sequences. In monozygotic twins, recombination models systematically underestimated out-of-frame TCR alpha sharing, but the models matched the sharing seen between unrelated individuals. Out-of-frame TCR alpha sequences shared between twins showed an excess of low generation-probability sequences compared with coincidental sharing between unrelated individuals.

V is clipped by 9 bases and J by 1 base, and the sequence between their germline boundaries is 17 bases long. CDR3 length: 15 amino acids, cysteine to phenylalanine. The sequence is cut down to CDR3 DNA, 45 bases in frame from base 1. The method was 5' RACE. The sequencing machine was an Illumina HiSeq 2000. Template switching added a universal primer binding site, and the final cDNA carried a unique molecular identifier that allowed TCR cDNA molecules to be counted accurately. Specific primers in the conserved constant-segment region were used to synthesize first-strand cDNA for TCR alpha and beta chains. Each cDNA library was double barcoded, with a SMART-Mk sample barcode plus Illumina barcodes, to control for contamination. TruSeq adapter sequences along with Illumina sample barcodes were introduced in two successive PCR steps. The Illumina HiSeq platform was used with custom primers to sequence TCR alpha and beta cDNA libraries. On the study's bioinformatics: Unique molecular identifiers were extracted from raw reads with MiGEC, and CDR3 positions were determined with MiXCR. For each individual, recombination models were inferred using an EM algorithm with the repgenHMM and IGoR tools. Shared clonotype analysis was performed with the tcR package in R, normalizing sharing by the product of cloneset sizes. Out-of-frame nonproductive sequences were analyzed to study raw recombination free of thymic and clonal selection effects. The raw public data were reprocessed by TCRdb itself: fastp quality trimming at Q25, MiXCR clonotype calling, in-frame beta chains only. One record per CDR3 amino acid sequence lists the most common genes and DNA. The V and J calls and clone size are TCRdb's, not the authors'. Across this sample there are 400,000 to 650,000 distinct CDR3 sequences, with 20% to 25% seen only once. The leading ten clones occupy around 0.9% of the sample.

Only a few counts were recorded for this clonotype. Its antigen is still unknown. Per-base quality was not reported, and no clone a single base away is much larger than it. Only healthy Caucasian donors were included. The twin cohort consisted of three pairs of female monozygotic twins, all aged roughly 18 to 30 years. Positive isolation kits from Invitrogen were used to isolate CD4+ and CD8+ T cell populations. A further study also used this sample, focusing on T cells expressing NK-cell markers. Reported in the second study: TCR beta-chain repertoires were profiled in sorted CD3+CD56+NKG2C+, CD3+CD56+NKG2C- and CD3+CD56-NKG2C+ T-cell subsets from about 8 donors. Seven of the eight sequenced donors were HCMV-seropositive and one was HCMV-seronegative. To restrict sorting to alphabetaTCR-expressing T cells, an anti-gammadeltaTCR antibody was added in several experiments. In roughly 6 donors, the dominant CD3+CD56+NKG2C+ clonotypes ranked among the top 10 CD8+ clonotypes, making up roughly 1.0-7.5% of CD8+ T cells. Those dominant clonotypes were again the most abundant among CD3+CD56-NKG2C+ cells in several donors, at about 25-65%. Whether the expanded NKG2C-expressing T cell clones were specific for HCMV antigens remained unclear. All eight donors whose samples were sequenced were randomly selected healthy volunteers, three of them men and five women. To determine HCMV serostatus, a commercial ELISA kit was used to detect HCMV-specific IgG in serum. MIGEC handled demultiplexing of the reads and grouping by UMI, while MiTCR was used to assemble and quantify clonotypes. To remove erroneous sequences, TCR cDNA sequences were retained only when supported by two or more reads. The tcR package was used for downstream repertoire analysis, and clonotypes were matched across fractions by CDR3 nucleotide sequence plus V segment. VDJmatch was used to annotate antigen specificity against VDJdb, with one amino acid substitution allowed in CDR3.

The sequenced sample consisted of CD4+ T cells sorted from blood. The V and J genes are TRBV12-3 or TRBV12-4 and TRBJ2-3; the D gene cannot be named for sure. This clonotype was obtained from a woman aged 18-29 years in good health. The nucleotide sequence reads TGTGCCAGTAGCTCAGGAAGACCGCGCACAGATACGCAGTATTTT. Translated, it reads CASSSGRPRTDTQYF.